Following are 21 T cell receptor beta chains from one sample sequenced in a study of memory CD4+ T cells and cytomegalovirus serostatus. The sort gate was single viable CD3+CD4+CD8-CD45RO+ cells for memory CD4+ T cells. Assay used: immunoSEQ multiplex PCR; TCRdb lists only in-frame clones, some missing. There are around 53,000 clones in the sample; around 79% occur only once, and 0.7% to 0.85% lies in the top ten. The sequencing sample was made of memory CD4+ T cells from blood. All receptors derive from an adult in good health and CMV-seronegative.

CDR3 DNA: TGCGCCAGCAGCCCTAAGACAGCCTTGAACACTGAAGCTTTCTTT. This gives the protein CASSPKTALNTEAFF. The chain carries TRBV5-1 and TRBJ1-1, with D maybe TRBD1 (5 bases). CDR3 length equals 15 residues. CDR1 is SGHRS, CDR2 YFSETQ, per germline. V was clipped by 4 bases and J by 0 bases, with 13 bases between them.

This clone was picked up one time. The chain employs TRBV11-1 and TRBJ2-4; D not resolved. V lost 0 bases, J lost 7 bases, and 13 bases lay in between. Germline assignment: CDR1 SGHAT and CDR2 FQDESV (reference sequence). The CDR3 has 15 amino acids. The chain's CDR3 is CASSLAFRTENIQYF. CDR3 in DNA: TGTGCCAGCAGCTTAGCATTTCGGACGGAGAACATTCAGTACTTC.

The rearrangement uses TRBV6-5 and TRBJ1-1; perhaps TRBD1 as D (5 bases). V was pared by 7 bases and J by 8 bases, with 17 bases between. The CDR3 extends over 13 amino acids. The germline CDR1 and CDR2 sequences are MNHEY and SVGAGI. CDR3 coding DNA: TGTGCCAGCAATAAACCGGGGACCCTGGAAGCTTTCTTT. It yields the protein CASNKPGTLEAFF.

The CDR3 loop is CASSLGGLTGQETQYF. Written as DNA, the CDR3 is TGCGCCAGCAGCTTGGGGGGCCTTACGGGGCAAGAGACCCAGTACTTC. The V and J genes are TRBV5-1 and TRBJ2-5; D is possibly TRBD1 or TRBD2 (5 bases each). This CDR3 contains 16 residues. Germline CDR1 reads SGHRS; CDR2 reads YFSETQ. V was clipped by 0 bases and J by 2 bases, with 14 bases between them.

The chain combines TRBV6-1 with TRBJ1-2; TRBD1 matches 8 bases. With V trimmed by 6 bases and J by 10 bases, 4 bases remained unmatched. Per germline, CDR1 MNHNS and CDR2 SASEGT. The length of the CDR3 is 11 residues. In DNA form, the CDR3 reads TGTGCCAGCAGCGACAGGGGAACCTACACCTTC. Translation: CASSDRGTYTF.

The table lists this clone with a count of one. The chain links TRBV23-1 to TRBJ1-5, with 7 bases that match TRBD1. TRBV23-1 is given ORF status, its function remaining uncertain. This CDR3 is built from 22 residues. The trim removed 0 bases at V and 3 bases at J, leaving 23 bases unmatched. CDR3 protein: CASSQSGMGTAKRWLYNQPQHF. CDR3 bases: TGCGCCAGCAGTCAATCCGGTATGGGGACAGCCAAAAGGTGGTTGTACAATCAGCCCCAGCATTTT.

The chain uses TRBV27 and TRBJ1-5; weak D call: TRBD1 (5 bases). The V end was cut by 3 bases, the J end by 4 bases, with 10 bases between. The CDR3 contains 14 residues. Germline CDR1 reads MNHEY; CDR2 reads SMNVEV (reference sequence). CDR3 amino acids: CASSLRQGNQPQHF. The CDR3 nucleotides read TGTGCCAGCAGTTTGAGGCAGGGAAATCAGCCCCAGCATTTT.

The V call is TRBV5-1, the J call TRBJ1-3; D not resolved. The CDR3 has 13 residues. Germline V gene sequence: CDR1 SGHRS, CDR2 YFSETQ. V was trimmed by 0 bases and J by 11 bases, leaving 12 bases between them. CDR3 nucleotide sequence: TGCGCCAGCAGCTTGGCCGGTTTATCTGCCATATATTTT. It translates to CASSLAGLSAIYF.

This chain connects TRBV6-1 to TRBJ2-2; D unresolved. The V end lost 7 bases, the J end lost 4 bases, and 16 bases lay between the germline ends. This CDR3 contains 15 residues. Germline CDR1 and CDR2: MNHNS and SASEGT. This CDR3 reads CASKSKGDSTGELFF. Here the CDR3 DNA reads TGTGCCAGCAAGAGTAAAGGAGATAGCACCGGGGAGCTGTTTTTT.

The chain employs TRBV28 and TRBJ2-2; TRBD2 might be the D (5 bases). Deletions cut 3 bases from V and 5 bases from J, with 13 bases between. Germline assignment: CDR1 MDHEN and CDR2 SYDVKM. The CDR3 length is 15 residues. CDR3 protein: CASSFMGSGTGELFF. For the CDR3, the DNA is TGTGCCAGCAGTTTTATGGGATCGGGGACCGGGGAGCTGTTTTTT.

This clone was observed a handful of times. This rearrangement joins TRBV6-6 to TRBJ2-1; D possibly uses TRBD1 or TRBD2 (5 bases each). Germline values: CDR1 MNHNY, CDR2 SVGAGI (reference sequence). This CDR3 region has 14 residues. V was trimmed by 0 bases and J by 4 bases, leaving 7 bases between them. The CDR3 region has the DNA TGTGCCAGCAGTTACTCGGGGGTATACAATGAGCAGTTCTTC. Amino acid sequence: CASSYSGVYNEQFF.

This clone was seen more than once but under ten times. CDR3 bases: TGTGCCAGCAGCCTACCTATGAGGTACAATGAGCAGTTCTTC. This sequence encodes CASSLPMRYNEQFF. The genes are TRBV11-2 and TRBJ2-1; unclear D gene. This CDR3 is built from 14 residues. Germline V CDR1 and CDR2: SGHAT, FQNNGV. Trimming removed 5 bases from V and 4 bases from J, with 12 bases in between.

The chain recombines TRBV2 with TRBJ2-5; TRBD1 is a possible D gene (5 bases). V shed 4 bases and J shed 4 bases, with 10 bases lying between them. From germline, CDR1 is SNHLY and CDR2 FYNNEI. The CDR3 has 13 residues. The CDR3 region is CASSGGRAETQYF. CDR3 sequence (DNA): TGTGCCAGCAGTGGGGGCAGGGCAGAGACCCAGTACTTC. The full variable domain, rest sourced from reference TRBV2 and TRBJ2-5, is EPEVTQTPSHQVTQMGQEVILRCVPISNHLYFYWYRQILGQKVEFLVSFYNNEISEKSEIFDDQFSVERPDGSNFTLKIRSTKLEDSAMYFCASSGGRAETQYFGPGTRLLVL.

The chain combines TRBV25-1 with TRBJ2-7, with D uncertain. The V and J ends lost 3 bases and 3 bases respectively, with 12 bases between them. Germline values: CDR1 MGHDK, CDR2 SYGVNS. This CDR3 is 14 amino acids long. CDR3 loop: CASSDSYRDYEQYF. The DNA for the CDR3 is TGTGCCAGCAGTGATAGCTATAGGGACTACGAGCAGTACTTC.

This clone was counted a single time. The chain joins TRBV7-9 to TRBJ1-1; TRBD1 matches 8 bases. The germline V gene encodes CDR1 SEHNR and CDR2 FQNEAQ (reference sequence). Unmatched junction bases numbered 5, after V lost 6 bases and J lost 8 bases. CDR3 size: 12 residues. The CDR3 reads CASSPGGREAFF. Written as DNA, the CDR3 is TGTGCCAGCAGTCCAGGGGGCCGAGAAGCTTTCTTT.

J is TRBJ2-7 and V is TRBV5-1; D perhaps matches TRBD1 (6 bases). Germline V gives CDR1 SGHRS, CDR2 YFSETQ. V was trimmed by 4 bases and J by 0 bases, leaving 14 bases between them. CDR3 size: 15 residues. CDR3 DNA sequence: TGCGCCAGCAGCGGTACAACAGGGAGCTCCTACGAGCAGTACTTC. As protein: CASSGTTGSSYEQYF. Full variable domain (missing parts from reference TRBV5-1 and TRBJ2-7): KAGVTQTPRYLIKTRGQQVTLSCSPISGHRSVSWYQQTPGQGLQFLFEYFSETQRNKGNFPGRFSGRQFSNSRSEMNVSTLELGDSALYLCASSGTTGSSYEQYFGPGTRLTVT.

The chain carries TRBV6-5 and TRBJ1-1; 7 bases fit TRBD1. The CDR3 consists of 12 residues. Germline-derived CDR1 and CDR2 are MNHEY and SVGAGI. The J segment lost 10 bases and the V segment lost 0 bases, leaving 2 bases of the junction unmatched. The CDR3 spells CASSYSRGRAFF. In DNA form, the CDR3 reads TGTGCCAGCAGTTACTCTAGGGGGCGAGCTTTCTTT.

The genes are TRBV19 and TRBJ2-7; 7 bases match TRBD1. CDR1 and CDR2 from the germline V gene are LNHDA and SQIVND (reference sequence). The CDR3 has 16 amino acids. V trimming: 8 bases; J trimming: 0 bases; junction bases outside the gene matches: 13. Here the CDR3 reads CASRVSGTDNSYEQYF. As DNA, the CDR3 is TGTGCCAGTCGGGTTTCCGGGACAGATAACTCCTACGAGCAGTACTTC.

CDR3 protein: CASSLELADYNEQFF. In nucleotides, the CDR3 is TGTGCCAGCAGCTTAGAACTAGCGGACTACAATGAGCAGTTCTTC. This chain links TRBV11-2 with TRBJ2-1; 8 bases line up with TRBD2. The CDR3 spans 15 residues. V dropped 0 bases and J dropped 3; count of bases not matched to a gene: 1. From germline, CDR1 is SGHAT and CDR2 FQNNGV.

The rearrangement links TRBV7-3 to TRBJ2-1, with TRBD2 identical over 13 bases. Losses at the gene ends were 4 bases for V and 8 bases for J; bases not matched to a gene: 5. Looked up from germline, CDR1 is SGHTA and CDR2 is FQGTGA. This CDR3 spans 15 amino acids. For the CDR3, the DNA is TGTGCCAGCAGCTCGGGACTAGCGGGACCCGATGAGCAGTTCTTC. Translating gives CASSSGLAGPDEQFF.

The CDR3 nucleotides read TGTGCCAGCAGCTCACAAGGTACACAGGGATCCGAGCAGTACTTC. This translates into CASSSQGTQGSEQYF. The J gene is TRBJ2-7, the V gene TRBV7-2, with D maybe TRBD1 (6 bases). Germline assignment: CDR1 SGHTA and CDR2 FQGNSA. V lost 4 bases and J 6 bases, leaving 19 bases between the germline ends. The CDR3 consists of 15 residues.